One sample yielded the 26 T cell receptor beta chains listed below, sequenced in a study of response to subunit inactivated influenza vaccine (dated by TCRdb to 2016 to 2019). Libraries were constructed by RT-PCR. Sequencing was carried out with an Illumina HiSeq 2500. TCRdb reprocessed the public reads (quality trimming at Q25 with fastp, clone calling with MiXCR) and kept in-frame beta chains. Rows with one shared CDR3 protein collapse into an entry with the most common genes and DNA. The sample contains 500,000 to 600,000 distinct CDR3 sequences, approximately 12% of them found a single time. Together, the top ten hold roughly a tenth of the sample. Sequences were derived from PBMCs from blood, sampled on the day of vaccination. The receptors originated from a man aged 45 to 65 who received an inactivated influenza vaccine. Donor details come from another sample of the same person, matched by shared clones.

This clonotype was recorded at least ten times. CDR3 sequence reads: CASSPTGGKNIQYF. In nucleotides, the CDR3 is TGTGCCAGCAGCCCGACAGGGGGCAAAAACATTCAGTACTTC. The V and J genes are TRBV3-1 and TRBJ2-4; 9 bases are shared with TRBD1. Germline V gene lookup returns CDR1 LGHDT and CDR2 YNNKEL (reference sequence). The CDR3 consists of 14 residues. V lost 4 bases to trimming and J lost 3 bases; unmatched junction nucleotides: 1.

The sample holds many counts of this clonotype. The chain is built from TRBV9 and TRBJ2-2; the match to TRBD2 covers 13 bases. The J segment lost 4 bases and the V segment lost 4 bases, leaving 4 bases of the junction unmatched. The CDR3 contains 16 residues. Looked up from germline, CDR1 is SGDLS and CDR2 is YYNGEE. The DNA of the CDR3 is TGTGCCAGCAGCCCTACTAGCGGGAGGGGCACCGGGGAGCTGTTTTTT. Encoded protein: CASSPTSGRGTGELFF.

This clonotype was recorded a few times. This sequence joins TRBV6-2 or TRBV6-3 and TRBJ2-3, with 7 bases that match TRBD2. The germline V gene encodes CDR1 MNHEY and CDR2 SVGEGT. With V trimmed by 0 bases and J by 0 bases, 12 bases remained unmatched. The CDR3 covers 19 residues. The CDR3 sequence: CASSYSNRGSPFSTDTQYF. As DNA, the CDR3 is TGTGCCAGCAGTTACTCGAATCGCGGGAGCCCGTTCAGCACAGATACGCAGTATTTT.

This clonotype was seen at least ten times. This sequence joins TRBV15 and TRBJ1-5; D gene unclear. V lost 5 bases and J 5 bases, leaving 10 bases between the germline ends. Germline loops: CDR1 LNHNV, CDR2 YYDKDF (reference sequence). CDR3 length: 13 amino acids. In DNA, the CDR3 is TGTGCCACCAGCCCGAGCAGGCATCAGCCCCAGCATTTT. It specifies CATSPSRHQPQHF.

This clonotype has ten or more counts. This sequence joins TRBV12-3 or TRBV12-4 and TRBJ2-4, with 9 nucleotides matching TRBD2. J lost 8 bases, V lost 6 bases, and 8 bases had no gene match. The CDR3 sequence is 14 residues long. The CDR3 here is CASSPAGGADIQYF. The CDR3 bases are TGTGCCAGCAGCCCAGCGGGGGGCGCGGACATTCAGTACTTC.

This clonotype turned up a few times. The chain recombines TRBV11-2 with TRBJ2-1; D might be TRBD1 (5 bases). Trimming shortened V by 3 bases and J by 8 bases, and 11 bases separated the two germline ends. This CDR3 has 13 residues. Per germline, CDR1 SGHAT and CDR2 FQNNGV. The CDR3 loop is CASSFRQRDEQFF. As DNA, the CDR3 is TGTGCCAGCAGCTTCCGACAGCGCGATGAGCAGTTCTTC.

V usage is TRBV6-2 or TRBV6-3 and J usage is TRBJ2-7; TRBD1 is a possible D gene (7 bases). Trimming stripped 6 bases from V and 6 bases from J, with 21 bases between. This CDR3 comprises 15 residues. Germline V gene sequence: CDR1 MNHEY, CDR2 SVGEGT. Here the CDR3 DNA reads TGTGCCAGCAGCCCCGACAGGGTAAAGACTAGCGAGCAGTACTTC. It translates to CASSPDRVKTSEQYF.

The chain is built from TRBV5-1 and TRBJ1-1; D ambiguous. From germline, CDR1 is SGHRS and CDR2 YFSETQ. CDR3 length: 15 amino acids. The V gene lost 0 bases and the J gene lost 0 bases, with 9 bases spanning the gap. The CDR3 region is CASSLGSTVNTEAFF. The CDR3, as DNA: TGCGCCAGCAGCTTGGGATCAACAGTGAACACTGAAGCTTTCTTT.

This clonotype was seen only a few times. The chain has TRBV6-1 and TRBJ1-1, with D tentatively TRBD1 (6 bases). The CDR3 extends over 15 amino acids. Germline V gene lookup returns CDR1 MNHNS and CDR2 SASEGT. Between the trimmed V and J ends, which lost 6 bases and 2 bases, there was a span of 16 bases. CDR3 protein: CASSITGQRNTEAFF. The DNA of the CDR3 is TGTGCCAGCAGCATCACCGGACAGCGTAACACTGAAGCTTTCTTT.

This clonotype was picked up a small number of times. This sequence joins TRBV28 and TRBJ2-1, with 7 bases aligning to TRBD2. V was pared by 6 bases and J by 7 bases, with 6 bases of the junction left unmatched. The CDR3 is 13 amino acids. The germline V gene has CDR1 MDHEN and CDR2 SYDVKM. CDR3 amino acids: CASRASGGNEQFF. The CDR3 nucleotides are TGTGCCAGCAGGGCTAGCGGAGGGAATGAGCAGTTCTTC. The full variable domain, in which reference TRBV28 and TRBJ2-1 provide the parts outside the CDR3, is DVKVTQSSRYLVKRTGEKVFLECVQDMDHENMFWYRQDPGLGLRLIYFSYDVKMKEKGDIPEGYSVSREKKERFSLILESASTNQTSMYLCASRASGGNEQFFGPGTRLTVL.

This clonotype was seen only a few times. The chain has TRBV7-9 and TRBJ2-4; 7 bases match TRBD1. Germline V gene data show CDR1 as SEHNR and CDR2 as FQNEAQ (reference sequence). The CDR3 totals 17 residues. The V segment lost 4 bases and the J segment 5 bases; nucleotides outside the gene matches: 14. The CDR3 region has the DNA TGTGCCAGCAGCTACCCGAACAGGGGAAGGGCTGAAAACATTCAGTACTTC. This sequence encodes CASSYPNRGRAENIQYF.

The V gene is TRBV4-1, the J gene TRBJ2-5; D remains ambiguous. The germline CDR1 and CDR2 sequences are MGHRA and YSYEKL. V shed 1 base and J shed 2 bases, with 14 bases lying between them. The CDR3 covers 16 residues. The CDR3 loop reads CASSQGRSSTQETQYF. The CDR3 coding sequence is TGCGCCAGCAGCCAAGGGCGGAGTAGTACTCAAGAGACCCAGTACTTC.

CDR3 region: CASSLIGVDGYTF. DNA of the CDR3: TGTGCCAGCAGCTTGATTGGGGTAGATGGCTACACCTTC. J is TRBJ1-2 and V is TRBV5-5; D not resolved. The CDR3 runs 13 residues. The germline gives CDR1 SGHKS, CDR2 YYEKEE (reference sequence). V lost 1 base to trimming and J lost 6 bases, with 10 bases between them. The whole variable domain, filled in from reference TRBV5-5 and TRBJ1-2, reads DAGVTQSPTHLIKTRGQQVTLRCSPISGHKSVSWYQQVLGQGPQFIFQYYEKEERGRGNFPDRFSARQFPNYSSELNVNALLLGDSALYLCASSLIGVDGYTFGSGTRLTVV.

The chain has TRBV7-2 and TRBJ2-7; no clear D gene. V was shortened by 3 bases and J by 2 bases, with 11 bases between the two germline ends. CDR3 length: 14 residues. Germline V gene sequence: CDR1 SGHTA, CDR2 FQGNSA. Written as DNA, the CDR3 is TGTGCCAGCAGCTTCGAAAGAGCAGCCTACGAGCAGTACTTC. This gives the protein CASSFERAAYEQYF.

This chain uses TRBV4-1 with TRBJ2-1; 9 nucleotides line up with TRBD1. This CDR3 is built from 15 residues. Germline V gene data show CDR1 as MGHRA and CDR2 as YSYEKL. J was trimmed by 10 bases and V by 4 bases; bases with no gene match: 11. CDR3 region: CASSPTTGGISEQFF. The CDR3 coding sequence is TGCGCCAGCAGCCCAACGACAGGGGGGATATCCGAGCAGTTCTTC.

This chain links TRBV7-2 with TRBJ2-5, with TRBD1 identical over 9 bases. The CDR3 extends over 15 amino acids. J gave up 3 bases and V 5 bases, and 7 bases lay outside the gene matches. Germline lookup yields CDR1 SGHTA and CDR2 FQGNSA. CDR3 loop: CASSHQRDREETQYF. The CDR3 nucleotides are TGTGCCAGCAGCCATCAGCGGGACAGGGAAGAGACCCAGTACTTC.

The chain recombines TRBV20-1 with TRBJ2-1, with a weak D call TRBD1 (5 bases). This CDR3 spans 13 amino acids. In germline, CDR1 is DFQATT, CDR2 SNEGSKA (reference sequence). The CDR3 region is CSGQRPLSNEQFF. The CDR3 region has the DNA TGCAGCGGACAACGCCCGCTCTCCAATGAGCAGTTCTTC.

This chain links TRBV7-3 with TRBJ2-2; no definite D call. Trimming took off 2 bases at V and 1 base at J, with 8 bases between the two ends. Germline CDR1 and CDR2: SGHTA and FQGTGA. There are 15 residues in the CDR3. The CDR3 reads CASSLGVGNTGELFF. CDR3 sequence (DNA): TGTGCCAGCAGCTTAGGGGTGGGGAACACCGGGGAGCTGTTTTTT.

The chain uses TRBV7-2 and TRBJ2-2; D remains ambiguous. The ends were cut back, 3 bases at V and 7 bases at J, with 6 bases in the middle. Per germline, CDR1 SGHTA and CDR2 FQGNSA. CDR3 length: 12 amino acids. This CDR3 reads CASSFVIGELFF. CDR3 DNA sequence: TGTGCCAGCAGCTTTGTGATCGGGGAGCTGTTTTTT. The complete variable domain, with remaining parts taken from reference TRBV7-2 and TRBJ2-2, reads GAGVSQSPSNKVTEKGKDVELRCDPISGHTALYWYRQSLGQGLEFLIYFQGNSAPDKSGLPSDRFSAERTGGSVSTLTIQRTQQEDSAVYLCASSFVIGELFFGEGSRLTVL.

The chain is built from TRBV10-3 and TRBJ2-2; weak D call: TRBD2 (6 bases). Per the germline V gene, CDR1 is ENHRY and CDR2 is SYGVKD. V was clipped by 7 bases and J by 5 bases, with 14 bases between them. CDR3 size: 14 residues. CDR3 protein: CAIKGLLGTGELFF. CDR3 DNA sequence: TGTGCCATCAAGGGACTCCTTGGGACCGGGGAGCTGTTTTTT.

The genes are TRBV28 and TRBJ2-4; D possibly matches TRBD1 or TRBD2 (5 bases each). The V and J ends lost 1 base and 2 bases respectively, with 12 bases between them. CDR1 and CDR2 from the germline V gene are MDHEN and SYDVKM. The CDR3 is made up of 16 amino acids. The CDR3 here is CASSLFGALTKNIQYF. The CDR3, as DNA: TGTGCCAGCAGTTTATTCGGGGCCCTTACCAAAAACATTCAGTACTTC. Full variable domain (rest looked up from reference TRBV28 and TRBJ2-4): DVKVTQSSRYLVKRTGEKVFLECVQDMDHENMFWYRQDPGLGLRLIYFSYDVKMKEKGDIPEGYSVSREKKERFSLILESASTNQTSMYLCASSLFGALTKNIQYFGAGTRLSVL.

In its sample, this clonotype was seen a few times. The junction and the germline gene differ at one end; a read error may be behind it. The rearrangement uses TRBV20-1 and TRBJ2-6; 7 bases line up with TRBD1. This CDR3 has 17 amino acids. Germline-derived CDR1 and CDR2 are DFQATT and SNEGSKA (reference sequence). The CDR3, as DNA: TGCTGTGCTAGACCGGGACAGACGATCTCTGGGGCCAACGTCCTGACTTTC. Amino acids: CCARPGQTISGANVLTF.

The chain's CDR3 is CASTETAEGNTEAFF. CDR3 DNA: TGTGCCAGCACAGAAACAGCTGAAGGGAACACTGAAGCTTTCTTT. J is TRBJ1-1 and V is TRBV6-4, with D unclear. V was pared by 7 bases and J by 1 base, with 16 bases between. This CDR3 region has 15 residues. CDR1 and CDR2 from the germline V gene are MRHNA and SNTAGT.

The J gene is TRBJ2-3, the V gene TRBV30, with 11 bases matching TRBD1. Losses at the gene ends were 7 bases for V and 3 bases for J; bases not matched to a gene: 9. Germline lookup yields CDR1 GTSNPN and CDR2 SVGIG (reference sequence). The CDR3 is 15 residues long. The CDR3, as DNA: TGTGCCTTTTCTCGCGGACAGGGGGCAACAGATACGCAGTATTTT. Encoded protein: CAFSRGQGATDTQYF. Filled out from reference TRBV30 and TRBJ2-3, the complete variable domain reads SQTIHQWPATLVQPVGSPLSLECTVEGTSNPNLYWYRQAAGRGLQLLFYSVGIGQISSEVPQNLSASRPQDRQFILSSKKLLLSDSGFYLCAFSRGQGATDTQYFGPGTRLTVL.

This clonotype was seen more than once but under ten times. The chain joins TRBV7-3 to TRBJ2-7; D is ambiguous. The CDR3 consists of 15 residues. Germline CDR1 reads SGHTA; CDR2 reads FQGTGA. The V and J ends lost 3 bases and 6 bases respectively, with 18 bases between them. The CDR3 DNA follows: TGTGCCAGCAGCTTCTCTCATGGCGGCTGGGGCGAGCAGTACTTC. Translation: CASSFSHGGWGEQYF.

The genes are TRBV12-3 or TRBV12-4 and TRBJ2-5; 9 bases align to TRBD1. Trimming removed 3 bases from V and 2 bases from J; junction bases left unmatched: 10. The CDR3 has 17 residues. CDR3 in amino acids: CASSLGGSGTGQETQYF. Here the CDR3 DNA reads TGTGCCAGCAGTTTGGGGGGCTCCGGGACAGGGCAAGAGACCCAGTACTTC.